This passage covers 30 T cell receptor beta chains from one sample sequenced in a study of OX40 agonist ivuxolimab in advanced cancers. The repertoire was sequenced with immunoSEQ multiplex PCR; TCRdb's copy has only in-frame clones and lacks some. The sample consists of approximately 66,000 clones, around 86% of them appearing once. The sample in question was CD4+ or CD8+ T cells sorted from blood, obtained in a trial of the OX40 agonist ivuxolimab. Source of these receptors: an adult with an advanced solid tumor such as melanoma, head and neck, liver or kidney cancer.

J is TRBJ1-2 and V is TRBV5-4; tentatively, D is TRBD1 (5 bases). CDR1 and CDR2 (germline): SGHNT, YYREEE (reference sequence). This CDR3 has 15 amino acids. V was pared by 0 bases and J by 5 bases, with 14 bases between. In DNA, the CDR3 is TGTGCCAGCAGCTTGGCGCAGGGCCCCAATTATGGCTACACCTTC. Its translation: CASSLAQGPNYGYTF.

This sequence joins TRBV6-5 and TRBJ2-6; TRBD1 might be the D (5 bases). The V and J ends lost 7 bases and 3 bases respectively, with 13 bases between them. Germline loops: CDR1 MNHEY, CDR2 SVGAGI. This CDR3 has 15 amino acids. The CDR3 DNA reads TGTGCCAGCACCAGGGCCCACGATGGGGCCAACGTCCTGACTTTC. This codes for CASTRAHDGANVLTF.

The rearrangement uses TRBV6-5 and TRBJ2-3; D is undetermined. The CDR3 length is 11 residues. V was trimmed by 4 bases and J by 6 bases, leaving 5 bases between them. Germline values: CDR1 MNHEY, CDR2 SVGAGI. The CDR3 spells CASSSPDTQYF. CDR3 coding DNA: TGTGCCAGCAGTTCCCCCGATACGCAGTATTTT.

This chain uses TRBV7-2 with TRBJ2-7, with a possible D match to TRBD1 (5 bases). Deletions cut 5 bases from V and 3 bases from J, with 14 bases between. In germline, CDR1 is SGHTA, CDR2 FQGNSA. This CDR3 spans 14 amino acids. CDR3 sequence reads: CASSKDKSRYEQYF. CDR3 nucleotide sequence: TGTGCCAGCAGCAAGGACAAATCTCGCTACGAGCAGTACTTC.

The CDR3 protein is CASSYSAANYGYTF. CDR3 DNA sequence: TGTGCCAGCAGCTACTCGGCAGCTAACTATGGCTACACCTTC. The chain is built from TRBV5-4 and TRBJ1-2; D is uncertain. The CDR3 has 14 amino acids. V was shortened by 3 bases and J by 0 bases, with 9 bases between the two germline ends. The germline gives CDR1 SGHNT, CDR2 YYREEE (reference sequence).

The CDR3 DNA reads as TGTGCCAGCAGTGTGTTCACGGATAATTCACCCCTCCACTTT. Amino acid sequence: CASSVFTDNSPLHF. This chain links TRBV2 with TRBJ1-6, with D hard to call. V gave up 4 bases and J gave up 5 bases, with 9 bases separating them. The CDR3 covers 14 residues. Germline CDR1 SNHLY, CDR2 FYNNEI.

As DNA, the CDR3 is TGTGCCAGCAGTTGGAGGGGTCCCCAAGAGACCCAGTACTTC. Translating it yields CASSWRGPQETQYF. The J gene is TRBJ2-5, the V gene TRBV6-6; D might be TRBD2 (6 bases). The CDR3 spans 14 residues. Germline V gene data show CDR1 as MNHNY and CDR2 as SVGAGI (reference sequence). V lost 4 bases and J 1 base, leaving 10 bases between the germline ends.

The V call is TRBV7-8, the J call TRBJ1-1, with D possibly matching TRBD1 (6 bases). Germline CDR1 is SGHVS and CDR2 is FQNEAQ. Trimming stripped 7 bases from V and 10 bases from J, with 16 bases between. The length of the CDR3 is 12 residues. CDR3 loop: CASTPEGGRAFF. Written as DNA, the CDR3 is TGTGCCAGCACCCCTGAGGGGGGACGAGCTTTCTTT.

The chain couples TRBV5-1 to TRBJ2-6; D is unclear. Trimming removed 3 bases at V and 3 bases at J, with 7 bases between. This CDR3 is built from 14 residues. The germline V gene has CDR1 SGHRS and CDR2 YFSETQ. The CDR3 region has the DNA TGCGCCAGCAGCTCGACAAGTGGGGCCAACGTCCTGACTTTC. Amino acids: CASSSTSGANVLTF.

The chain joins TRBV27 to TRBJ1-6, with D hard to call. CDR1 and CDR2 (germline): MNHEY, SMNVEV (reference sequence). Trimming took 1 base from V and 7 from J, leaving 17 bases between them. CDR3 length: 17 residues. Here the CDR3 DNA reads TGTGCCAGCAGTTTATTTATAGGTGGCAGGTCGAATTCACCCCTCCACTTT. It is translated as CASSLFIGGRSNSPLHF.

The rearrangement links TRBV10-2 to TRBJ2-7; 9 positions agree with TRBD2. There are 13 residues in the CDR3. Germline V gene lookup returns CDR1 WSHSY and CDR2 SAAADI. V dropped 4 bases and J dropped 3; count of bases not matched to a gene: 1. DNA of the CDR3: TGCGCCAGCAGTGTTAGCGGGGGCTACGAGCAGTACTTC. As protein: CASSVSGGYEQYF.

The chain is built from TRBV19 and TRBJ2-7; maybe TRBD2 (5 bases). The germline V gene encodes CDR1 LNHDA and CDR2 SQIVND (reference sequence). V lost 3 bases to trimming and J lost 6 bases, with 9 bases between them. The CDR3 has 12 amino acids. CDR3 protein: CASSIQAGEQYF. CDR3 coding DNA: TGTGCCAGTAGTATTCAGGCGGGCGAGCAGTACTTC.

The chain employs TRBV6-1 and TRBJ1-2; weak D call: TRBD1 (6 bases). Trimming stripped 3 bases from V and 0 bases from J, with 17 bases between. The CDR3 is 17 residues long. Germline V gene sequence: CDR1 MNHNS, CDR2 SASEGT. The CDR3 loop reads CASSDIGGTLSNYGYTF. Written as DNA, the CDR3 is TGTGCCAGCAGTGATATAGGGGGGACACTATCTAACTATGGCTACACCTTC.

This chain links TRBV7-9 with TRBJ1-3; 7 bases are a match to TRBD1. The germline gives CDR1 SEHNR, CDR2 FQNEAQ (reference sequence). After removal of 5 bases from V and 7 bases from J, the junction contained 11 bases not matched to a gene. The CDR3 spans 15 residues. CDR3 region: CASSIQGGRGNTIYF. The CDR3 nucleotides are TGTGCCAGCAGCATCCAGGGGGGCAGGGGGAACACCATATATTTT.

V gene TRBV5-1 combines with J gene TRBJ2-5; TRBD1 agrees at 8 bases. The CDR3 totals 16 residues. Germline V gene data show CDR1 as SGHRS and CDR2 as YFSETQ. The junction had 10 bases not matched to a gene; V was cut back by 1 base and J by 5 bases. The CDR3: CASSLTGGTTRETQYF. As DNA, the CDR3 is TGCGCCAGCAGCTTGACAGGGGGGACAACTAGGGAGACCCAGTACTTC.

This chain links TRBV18 with TRBJ2-1, with D unclear. This CDR3 contains 14 residues. Trimming left V 3 bases short and J 0 bases short, with 6 bases between. CDR1 and CDR2 from the germline V gene are KGHSH and LQKENI. CDR3 sequence (DNA): TGTGCCAGCTCACCGATTGTCTCCTACAATGAGCAGTTCTTC. Protein: CASSPIVSYNEQFF.

The CDR3 here is CASSPPSLAGGRDTQYF. Here the CDR3 DNA reads TGTGCCAGCAGCCCCCCTTCCCTAGCGGGGGGCAGAGATACGCAGTATTTT. The rearrangement uses TRBV7-9 and TRBJ2-3; 11 bases are a match to TRBD2. V gave up 5 bases and J gave up 5 bases; unmatched junction bases: 12. The germline V gene has CDR1 SEHNR and CDR2 FQNEAQ (reference sequence). This CDR3 comprises 17 residues. Full variable domain (remainder filled in from reference TRBV7-9 and TRBJ2-3): DTGVSQNPRHKITKRGQNVTFRCDPISEHNRLYWYRQTLGQGPEFLTYFQNEAQLEKSRLLSDRFSAERPKGSFSTLEIQRTEQGDSAMYLCASSPPSLAGGRDTQYFGPGTRLTVL.

This chain connects TRBV5-6 to TRBJ1-2, with D maybe TRBD1 (6 bases). The germline V gene encodes CDR1 SGHDT and CDR2 YYEEEE. The CDR3 is made up of 15 amino acids. V was pared by 3 bases and J by 7 bases, with 19 bases between. In DNA form, the CDR3 reads TGTGCCAGCAGCTCCGCCCTTAGCAGGGGTATTGGCTACACCTTC. Its translation: CASSSALSRGIGYTF.

V is TRBV2 and J is TRBJ2-7; 10 nucleotides align to TRBD1. The CDR3 spans 16 residues. CDR1 and CDR2 from the germline V gene are SNHLY and FYNNEI. V lost 7 bases, J lost 0 bases, and 9 bases stayed unmatched. The CDR3 is CASTEPGQGSSYEQYF. Here the CDR3 DNA reads TGTGCCAGCACCGAACCGGGACAGGGGAGCTCCTACGAGCAGTACTTC. The entire variable domain, with the rest obtained from reference TRBV2 and TRBJ2-7, is as follows: EPEVTQTPSHQVTQMGQEVILRCVPISNHLYFYWYRQILGQKVEFLVSFYNNEISEKSEIFDDQFSVERPDGSNFTLKIRSTKLEDSAMYFCASTEPGQGSSYEQYFGPGTRLTVT.

The V call is TRBV6-5, the J call TRBJ2-7; D remains ambiguous. The V end was cut by 0 bases, the J end by 2 bases, with 11 bases between. CDR1 and CDR2 from the germline V gene are MNHEY and SVGAGI. The CDR3 is 15 residues long. CDR3 loop: CASSYSLDRAYEQYF. For the CDR3, the DNA is TGTGCCAGCAGTTACTCTCTGGACCGAGCCTACGAGCAGTACTTC.

The chain uses TRBV6-1 and TRBJ1-2; D not certain. The CDR3 contains 13 residues. Deletions cut 2 bases from V and 5 bases from J, with 9 bases between. CDR1 and CDR2 (germline): MNHNS, SASEGT. The CDR3 spells CASSEKQLYGYTF. The CDR3 DNA sequence: TGTGCCAGCAGTGAAAAACAGTTATATGGCTACACCTTC.

The chain is built from TRBV6-1 and TRBJ1-3; maybe TRBD1 (5 bases). The germline CDR1 and CDR2 sequences are MNHNS and SASEGT. The V end lost 1 base, the J end lost 4 bases, and 8 bases lay between the germline ends. This CDR3 has 14 amino acids. This CDR3 reads CASSEGRGGNTIYF. CDR3 DNA sequence: TGTGCCAGCAGTGAAGGGAGGGGAGGAAACACCATATATTTT.

This chain joins TRBV2 and TRBJ1-1; TRBD1 matches 7 bases. V dropped 10 bases and J dropped 1; count of bases not matched to a gene: 9. CDR1 is SNHLY, CDR2 FYNNEI, per germline. CDR3 length equals 14 residues. CDR3 sequence reads: CAIPNRDRNTEAFF. CDR3 coding DNA: TGTGCCATCCCGAATCGGGACAGGAACACTGAAGCTTTCTTT.

This chain joins TRBV7-9 and TRBJ2-7; 8 bases are shared with TRBD1. This CDR3 spans 15 amino acids. V lost 5 bases, J lost 2 bases, and 8 bases stayed unmatched. Germline V gene sequence: CDR1 SEHNR, CDR2 FQNEAQ (reference sequence). The CDR3 reads CASSVGTGGPYEQYF. The CDR3 nucleotides are TGTGCCAGCAGCGTCGGGACAGGAGGTCCCTACGAGCAGTACTTC. Full variable domain (outside the CDR3, taken from reference TRBV7-9 and TRBJ2-7): DTGVSQNPRHKITKRGQNVTFRCDPISEHNRLYWYRQTLGQGPEFLTYFQNEAQLEKSRLLSDRFSAERPKGSFSTLEIQRTEQGDSAMYLCASSVGTGGPYEQYFGPGTRLTVT.

This chain links TRBV6-4 with TRBJ1-1; 8 bases line up with TRBD1. This CDR3 spans 15 amino acids. The trim removed 6 bases at V and 1 base at J, leaving 7 bases unmatched. Germline V gene sequence: CDR1 MRHNA, CDR2 SNTAGT. The CDR3 here is CASRADRGPNTEAFF. The CDR3 DNA follows: TGTGCCAGCAGAGCCGACAGGGGACCGAACACTGAAGCTTTCTTT.

This chain connects TRBV4-2 to TRBJ1-4, with D possibly TRBD1 on 6 matching bases. V was shortened by 4 bases and J by 2 bases, with 14 bases between the two germline ends. The CDR3 runs 16 residues. The germline CDR1 and CDR2 sequences are LGHNA and YNFKEQ. The CDR3 region has the DNA TGTGCCAGCAGCCTCGGACACCAGGGGACTAATGAAAAACTGTTTTTT. Translation: CASSLGHQGTNEKLFF.

The chain combines TRBV2 with TRBJ2-3; TRBD1 matches at 7 bases. V lost 3 bases, J lost 2 bases, and 2 bases stayed unmatched. The CDR3 consists of 14 residues. CDR1 is SNHLY and CDR2 is FYNNEI in the germline V gene. The CDR3 is CASSDRGYTDTQYF. In nucleotides, the CDR3 is TGTGCCAGCAGTGACAGGGGGTACACAGATACGCAGTATTTT.

This clone was detected only once. The chain employs TRBV2 and TRBJ1-6, with 7 bases fitting TRBD1. This CDR3 spans 15 amino acids. Losses at the gene ends were 6 bases for V and 6 bases for J; bases not matched to a gene: 8. Germline CDR1 is SNHLY and CDR2 is FYNNEI. The CDR3 loop reads CASRVRQGRNSPLHF. CDR3 in DNA: TGTGCCAGCAGAGTAAGACAGGGACGTAATTCACCCCTCCACTTT.

The chain employs TRBV14 and TRBJ1-2, with D uncertain. The CDR3 length is 14 residues. V was pared by 1 base and J by 2 bases, with 8 bases between. Germline CDR1 reads SGHDN; CDR2 reads FVKESK. This CDR3 reads CASSQGPGNYGYTF. CDR3 DNA: TGTGCCAGCAGCCAAGGCCCGGGGAACTATGGCTACACCTTC.

The chain employs TRBV30 and TRBJ1-5; D might be TRBD1 (6 bases). V lost 4 bases and J 1 base, leaving 20 bases between the germline ends. The germline CDR1 and CDR2 sequences are GTSNPN and SVGIG (reference sequence). The CDR3 sequence is 17 residues long. CDR3 protein: CAWNTGTLPQSNQPQHF. The CDR3 DNA reads as TGTGCCTGGAACACGGGGACACTTCCCCAGAGCAATCAGCCCCAGCATTTT.